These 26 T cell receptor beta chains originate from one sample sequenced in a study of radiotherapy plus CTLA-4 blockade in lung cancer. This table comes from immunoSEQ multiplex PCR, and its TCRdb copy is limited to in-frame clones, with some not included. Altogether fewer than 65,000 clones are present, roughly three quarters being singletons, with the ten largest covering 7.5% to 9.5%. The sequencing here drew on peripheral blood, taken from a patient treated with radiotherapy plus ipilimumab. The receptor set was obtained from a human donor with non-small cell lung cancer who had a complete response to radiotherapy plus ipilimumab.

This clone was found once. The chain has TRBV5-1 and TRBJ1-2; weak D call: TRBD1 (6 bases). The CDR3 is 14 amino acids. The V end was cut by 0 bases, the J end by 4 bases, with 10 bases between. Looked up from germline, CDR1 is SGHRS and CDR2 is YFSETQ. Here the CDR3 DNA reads TGCGCCAGCAGCTTGGGGGACACCACCTATGGCTACACCTTC. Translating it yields CASSLGDTTYGYTF.

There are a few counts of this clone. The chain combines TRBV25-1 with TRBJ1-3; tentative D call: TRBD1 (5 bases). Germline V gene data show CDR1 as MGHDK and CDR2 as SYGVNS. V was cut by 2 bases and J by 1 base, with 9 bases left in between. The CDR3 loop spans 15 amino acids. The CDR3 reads CASSEAGGSGNTIYF. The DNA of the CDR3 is TGTGCCAGCAGTGAAGCCGGGGGATCTGGAAACACCATATATTTT.

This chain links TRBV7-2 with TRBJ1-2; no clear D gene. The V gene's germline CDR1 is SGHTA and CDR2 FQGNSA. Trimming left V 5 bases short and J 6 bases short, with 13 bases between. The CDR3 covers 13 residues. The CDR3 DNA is TGTGCCAGCAGCCCGGTAGGAGGTGATGGCTACACCTTC. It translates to CASSPVGGDGYTF.

Here the CDR3 DNA reads TGTGCCAGCAGTGAACCGGGACAGTACTATGGCTACACCTTC. As protein: CASSEPGQYYGYTF. The chain employs TRBV6-1 and TRBJ1-2; 7 bases match TRBD1. Germline CDR1 is MNHNS and CDR2 is SASEGT. The CDR3 length is 14 residues. With V trimmed by 2 bases and J by 3 bases, 3 bases remained unmatched.

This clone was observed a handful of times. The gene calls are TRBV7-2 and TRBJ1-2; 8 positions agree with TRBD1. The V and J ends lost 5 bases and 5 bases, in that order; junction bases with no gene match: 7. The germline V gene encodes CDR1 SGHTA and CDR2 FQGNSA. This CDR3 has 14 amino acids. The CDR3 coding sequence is TGTGCCAGCAGCCCGGGGACAGGCTTTTATGGCTACACCTTC. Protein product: CASSPGTGFYGYTF. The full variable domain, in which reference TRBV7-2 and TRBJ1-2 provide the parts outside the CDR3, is GAGVSQSPSNKVTEKGKDVELRCDPISGHTALYWYRQSLGQGLEFLIYFQGNSAPDKSGLPSDRFSAERTGGSVSTLTIQRTQQEDSAVYLCASSPGTGFYGYTFGSGTRLTVV.

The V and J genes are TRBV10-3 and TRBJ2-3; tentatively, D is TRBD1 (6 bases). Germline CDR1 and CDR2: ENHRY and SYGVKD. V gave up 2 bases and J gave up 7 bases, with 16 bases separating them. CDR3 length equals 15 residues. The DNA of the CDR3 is TGTGCCATCAGTGAGCCCCCCAGGGGCGTCCATACGCAGTATTTT. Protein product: CAISEPPRGVHTQYF.

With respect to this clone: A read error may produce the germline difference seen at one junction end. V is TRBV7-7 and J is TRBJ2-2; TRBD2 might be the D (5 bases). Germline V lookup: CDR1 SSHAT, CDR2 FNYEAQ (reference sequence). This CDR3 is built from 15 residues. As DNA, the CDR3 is TGTGCTAGCAGCCCCTTTACTAGAGGCACCGGGGAGCTGTTTTTT. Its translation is CASSPFTRGTGELFF.

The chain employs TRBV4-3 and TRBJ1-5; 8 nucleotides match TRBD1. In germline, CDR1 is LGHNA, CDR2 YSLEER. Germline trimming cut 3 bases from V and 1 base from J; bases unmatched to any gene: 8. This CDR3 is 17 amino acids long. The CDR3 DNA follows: TGCGCCAGCAGCCATCATCAGGGGGCTAGGAGCAATCAGCCCCAGCATTTT. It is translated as CASSHHQGARSNQPQHF.

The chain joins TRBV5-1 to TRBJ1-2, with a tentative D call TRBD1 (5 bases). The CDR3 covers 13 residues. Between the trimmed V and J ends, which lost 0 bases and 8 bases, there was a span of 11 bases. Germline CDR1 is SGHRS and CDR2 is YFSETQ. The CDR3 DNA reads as TGCGCCAGCAGCTTGGAAAGGGGCTCCGGCTACACCTTC. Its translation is CASSLERGSGYTF.

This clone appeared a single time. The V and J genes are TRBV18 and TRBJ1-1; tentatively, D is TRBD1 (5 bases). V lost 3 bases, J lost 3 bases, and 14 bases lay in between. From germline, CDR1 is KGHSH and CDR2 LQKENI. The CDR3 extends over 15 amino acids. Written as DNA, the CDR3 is TGTGCCAGCTCACCTTCTTCTGGGGCTTACACTGAAGCTTTCTTT. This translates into CASSPSSGAYTEAFF. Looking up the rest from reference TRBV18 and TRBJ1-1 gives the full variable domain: NAGVMQNPRHLVRRRGQEARLRCSPMKGHSHVYWYRQLPEEGLKFMVYLQKENIIDESGMPKERFSAEFPKEGPSILRIQQVVRGDSAAYFCASSPSSGAYTEAFFGQGTRLTVV.

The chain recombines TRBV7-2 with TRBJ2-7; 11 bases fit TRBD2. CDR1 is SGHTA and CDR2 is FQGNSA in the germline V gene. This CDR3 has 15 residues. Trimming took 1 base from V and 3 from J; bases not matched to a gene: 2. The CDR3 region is CASSLGGTSGYEQYF. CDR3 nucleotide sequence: TGTGCCAGCAGCTTAGGAGGGACTAGCGGCTACGAGCAGTACTTC.

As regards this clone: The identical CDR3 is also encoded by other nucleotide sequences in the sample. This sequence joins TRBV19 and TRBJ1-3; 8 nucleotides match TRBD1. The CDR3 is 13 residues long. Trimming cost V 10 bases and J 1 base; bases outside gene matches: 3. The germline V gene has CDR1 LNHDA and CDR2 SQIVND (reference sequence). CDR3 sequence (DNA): TGTGCCACTAGGACAGGGTCTGGAAACACCATATATTTT. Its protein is CATRTGSGNTIYF.

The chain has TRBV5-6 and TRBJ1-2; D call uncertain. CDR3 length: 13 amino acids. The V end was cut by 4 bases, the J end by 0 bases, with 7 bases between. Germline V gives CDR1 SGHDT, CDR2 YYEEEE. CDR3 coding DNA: TGTGCCAGCAGCACCGGGACTAACTATGGCTACACCTTC. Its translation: CASSTGTNYGYTF.

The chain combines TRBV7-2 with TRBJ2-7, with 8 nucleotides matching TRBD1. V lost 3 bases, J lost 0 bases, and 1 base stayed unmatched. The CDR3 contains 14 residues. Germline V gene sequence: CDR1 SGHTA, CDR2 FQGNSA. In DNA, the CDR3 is TGTGCCAGCAGCTTCGACAGGGGCTCCTACGAGCAGTACGTC. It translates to CASSFDRGSYEQYV.

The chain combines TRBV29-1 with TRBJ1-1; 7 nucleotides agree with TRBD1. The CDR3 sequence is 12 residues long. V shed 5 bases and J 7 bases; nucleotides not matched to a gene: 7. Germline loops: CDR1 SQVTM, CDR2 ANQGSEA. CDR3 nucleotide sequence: TGCAGCGTTCAGACAGGGAGGAGTGAAGCTTTCTTT. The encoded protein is CSVQTGRSEAFF.

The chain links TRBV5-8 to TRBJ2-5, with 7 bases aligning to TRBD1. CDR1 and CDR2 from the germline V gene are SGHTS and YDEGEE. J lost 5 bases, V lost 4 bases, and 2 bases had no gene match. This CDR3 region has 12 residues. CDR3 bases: TGTGCCAGCAGCAAGGACAGGGAGACCCAGTACTTC. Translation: CASSKDRETQYF.

The CDR3 protein is CASSLPGTRNEQFF. The CDR3 nucleotides read TGTGCCAGCTCACTGCCGGGGACACGGAATGAGCAGTTCTTC. The gene calls are TRBV18 and TRBJ2-1; perhaps TRBD1 as D (6 bases). Trimming stripped 4 bases from V and 7 bases from J, with 14 bases between. CDR3 length: 14 residues. The V gene's germline CDR1 is KGHSH and CDR2 LQKENI.

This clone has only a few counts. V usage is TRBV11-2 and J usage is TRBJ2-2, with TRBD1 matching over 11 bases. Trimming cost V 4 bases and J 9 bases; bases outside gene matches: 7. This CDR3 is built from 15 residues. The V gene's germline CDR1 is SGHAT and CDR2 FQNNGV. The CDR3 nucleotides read TGTGCCAGCAGCTCGGGACAGGGGGGGGGACGGGAGCTGTTTTTT. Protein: CASSSGQGGGRELFF.

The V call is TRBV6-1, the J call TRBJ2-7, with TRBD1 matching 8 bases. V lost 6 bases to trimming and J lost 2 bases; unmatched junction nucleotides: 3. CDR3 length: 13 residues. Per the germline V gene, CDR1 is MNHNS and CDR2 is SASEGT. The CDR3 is CASSRDRTYEQYV. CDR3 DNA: TGTGCCAGCAGCCGGGACAGGACCTACGAGCAGTACGTC.

Here the CDR3 reads CASSPDRGYNSPLHF. CDR3 in DNA: TGCGCCAGCAGCCCGGACAGGGGCTATAATTCACCCCTCCACTTT. The V gene is TRBV5-1, the J gene TRBJ1-6; TRBD1 matches at 9 bases. Germline assignment: CDR1 SGHRS and CDR2 YFSETQ. This CDR3 is built from 15 residues. V shed 4 bases and J 3 bases; nucleotides not matched to a gene: 2.

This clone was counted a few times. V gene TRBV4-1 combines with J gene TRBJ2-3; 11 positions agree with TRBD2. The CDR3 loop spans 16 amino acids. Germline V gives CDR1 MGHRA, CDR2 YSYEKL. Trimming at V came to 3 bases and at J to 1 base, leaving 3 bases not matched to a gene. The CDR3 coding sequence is TGCGCCAGCAGCCAGGAACTAGCGGGGGGCACAGATACGCAGTATTTT. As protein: CASSQELAGGTDTQYF.

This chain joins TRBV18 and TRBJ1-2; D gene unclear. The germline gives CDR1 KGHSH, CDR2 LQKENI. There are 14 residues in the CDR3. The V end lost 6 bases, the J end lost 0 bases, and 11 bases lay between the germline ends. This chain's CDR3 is CASSLDIANYGYTF. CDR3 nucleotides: TGTGCCAGCTCCCTCGACATTGCTAACTATGGCTACACCTTC.

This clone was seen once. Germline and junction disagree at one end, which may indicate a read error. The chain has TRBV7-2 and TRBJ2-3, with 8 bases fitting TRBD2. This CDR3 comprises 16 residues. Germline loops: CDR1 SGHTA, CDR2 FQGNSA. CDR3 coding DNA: TGTGCCAGCAGCGCACGAAGCGGGGGAATCACAGATACGCGGTATTTT. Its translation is CASSARSGGITDTRYF.

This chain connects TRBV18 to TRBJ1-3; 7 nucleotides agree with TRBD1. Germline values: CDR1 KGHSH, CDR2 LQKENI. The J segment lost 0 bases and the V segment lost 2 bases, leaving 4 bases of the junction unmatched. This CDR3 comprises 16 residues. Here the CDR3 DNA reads TGTGCCAGCTCACCAGCGACAGGGACCTCTGGAAACACCATATATTTT. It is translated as CASSPATGTSGNTIYF.

CDR3 DNA: TGTGCCAGTGAACCCGACAGGGCCACCTATGGCTACACCTTC. This encodes CASEPDRATYGYTF. V and J are TRBV19 and TRBJ1-2, with 7 bases fitting TRBD1. Germline V CDR1 and CDR2: LNHDA, SQIVND (reference sequence). This CDR3 region has 14 residues. V was clipped by 8 bases and J by 4 bases; unmatched bases: 10.

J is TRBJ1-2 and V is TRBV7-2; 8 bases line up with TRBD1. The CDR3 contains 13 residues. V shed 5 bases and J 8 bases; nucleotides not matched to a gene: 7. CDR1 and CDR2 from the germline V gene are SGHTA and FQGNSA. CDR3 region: CASSPGTGNGYTF. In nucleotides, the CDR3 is TGTGCCAGCAGCCCAGGGACAGGCAACGGCTACACCTTC.